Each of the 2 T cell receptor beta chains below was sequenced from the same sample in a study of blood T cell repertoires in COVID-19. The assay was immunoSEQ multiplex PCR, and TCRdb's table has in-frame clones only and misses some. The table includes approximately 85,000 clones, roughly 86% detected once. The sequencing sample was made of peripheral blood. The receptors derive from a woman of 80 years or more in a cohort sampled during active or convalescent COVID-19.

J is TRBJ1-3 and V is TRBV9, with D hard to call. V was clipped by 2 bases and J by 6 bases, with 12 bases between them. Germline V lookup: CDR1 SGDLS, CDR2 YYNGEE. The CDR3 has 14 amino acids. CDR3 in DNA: TGTGCCAGCAGCGTGGGCCCGCTCCCAAACACCATATATTTT. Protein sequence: CASSVGPLPNTIYF.

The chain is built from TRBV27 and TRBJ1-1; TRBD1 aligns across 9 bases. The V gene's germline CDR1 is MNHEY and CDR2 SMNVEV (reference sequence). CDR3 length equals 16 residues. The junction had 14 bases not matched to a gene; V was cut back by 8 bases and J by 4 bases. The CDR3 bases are TGTGCCAGCCGATACTCGACAGGGGGATGGAGCACTGAAGCTTTCTTT. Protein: CASRYSTGGWSTEAFF.